Included here is one TCR beta chain sequence, with context. The sample comes from a study of blood T cell repertoires in COVID-19. Study background: Samples of COVID-19 (acute and convalescent) were obtained from the United States, Italy and Spain. Nucleic acid was either cDNA or gDNA, and it came from T cells, B-cell-depleted T cells, or PBMCs.

Per the original data handling: Nucleated cell number was recorded as an estimate derived from reference gene primer amplification. Sequenced by immunoSEQ multiplex PCR; TCRdb stores in-frame clones only, minus some. From that table come the V and J calls and clone size; the DNA was used to work out D and trimming. The sample includes 200,000 to 300,000 clones, 80% to 95% of them seen just once. Seattle participants joined during active infection and were tracked over time. Germline lookup yields CDR1 SEHNR and CDR2 FQNEAQ (reference sequence). V gave up 5 bases and J gave up 2 bases, with 13 bases separating them. CDR3 length: 14 residues.

V and J are TRBV7-9 and TRBJ2-7; D perhaps matches TRBD2 (6 bases). The source of this sequence is a person aged 18-30 years with COVID-19, enrolled during active disease. Sequencing was performed on peripheral blood. CDR3: CASSPRETTYEQYF. The DNA for the CDR3 is TGTGCCAGCAGCCCCCGGGAGACCACCTACGAGCAGTACTTC.